A single sample gave rise to the 14 T cell receptor beta chains below, sequenced in a study of control samples from healthy donors and cancer patients. The repertoire was sequenced with immunoSEQ multiplex PCR; TCRdb's copy has only in-frame clones and lacks some. The profile shows roughly 180,000 clones, about 91% of them singletons. Material for sequencing was blood. Receptors were obtained from a woman in her 40s in good health.

V is TRBV10-3 and J is TRBJ2-7; TRBD1 aligns across 10 bases. V trimming: 7 bases; J trimming: 3 bases; junction bases outside the gene matches: 3. The CDR3 is 13 amino acids. Germline V lookup: CDR1 ENHRY, CDR2 SYGVKD. This CDR3 is CAITGQGSYEQYF. Written as DNA, the CDR3 is TGTGCCATCACGGGACAGGGGAGCTACGAGCAGTACTTC.

The rearrangement links TRBV7-9 to TRBJ1-1, with unresolved D. The CDR3 spans 11 residues. Trimming removed 3 bases from V and 5 bases from J, with 4 bases in between. Germline V gives CDR1 SEHNR, CDR2 FQNEAQ (reference sequence). CDR3 sequence (DNA): TGTGCCAGCAGCTTCGTTACTGAAGCTTTCTTT. This translates into CASSFVTEAFF.

This chain joins TRBV12-3 or TRBV12-4 and TRBJ1-5; unclear D gene. Trimming cost V 5 bases and J 9 bases, with 11 bases left between them. This CDR3 has 12 amino acids. The DNA of the CDR3 is TGTGCCAGCAGTCCTTCCCGTGGGCCCCAGCATTTT. It translates to CASSPSRGPQHF.

This chain joins TRBV27 and TRBJ1-1; 7 nucleotides match TRBD1. The junction had 6 bases not matched to a gene; V was cut back by 5 bases and J by 6 bases. The CDR3 contains 13 residues. Germline V gene sequence: CDR1 MNHEY, CDR2 SMNVEV (reference sequence). The CDR3 loop reads CASSRPGGAEAFF. The DNA for the CDR3 is TGTGCCAGCAGTCGTCCAGGGGGGGCTGAAGCTTTCTTT.

The V and J genes are TRBV3-1 (or the pseudogene TRBV3-2) and TRBJ1-3, with D maybe TRBD1 (5 bases). CDR1 and CDR2 from the germline V gene are LGHDT and YNNKEL (reference sequence). CDR3 length: 15 residues. With 2 bases removed from V and 4 bases from J, the gap between germline ends came to 12 bases. The CDR3 DNA is TGTGCCAGCAGCCAACACAGCGGGGGGGGAAACACCATATATTTT. Residues: CASSQHSGGGNTIYF.

This clone was counted once. The rearrangement links TRBV27 to TRBJ1-2; TRBD1 matches 7 bases. CDR1 MNHEY and CDR2 SMNVEV come from the germline V gene (reference sequence). The CDR3 is 16 residues long. J was trimmed by 1 base and V by 6 bases; bases with no gene match: 11. The CDR3 sequence is CASRQGWWLGNYGYTF. The CDR3 coding sequence is TGTGCCAGCAGACAGGGGTGGTGGTTGGGTAACTATGGCTACACCTTC.

This chain uses TRBV2 with TRBJ2-1, with 12 bases fitting TRBD2. Trimming took 9 bases from V and 14 from J; bases not matched to a gene: 11. This CDR3 spans 13 amino acids. CDR1 SNHLY and CDR2 FYNNEI come from the germline V gene. CDR3 coding DNA: TGTGCCAGAACCTCTAGCGGGGGGGCCTTAGAGTTCTTC. Residues: CARTSSGGALEFF. The whole variable domain, filled in from reference TRBV2 and TRBJ2-1, reads EPEVTQTPSHQVTQMGQEVILRCVPISNHLYFYWYRQILGQKVEFLVSFYNNEISEKSEIFDDQFSVERPDGSNFTLKIRSTKLEDSAMYFCARTSSGGALEFFGPGTRLTVL.

The chain links TRBV4-2 to TRBJ1-2; D not certain. Germline V gene data show CDR1 as LGHNA and CDR2 as YNFKEQ. This CDR3 has 15 amino acids. V lost 1 base and J 2 bases, leaving 11 bases between the germline ends. The DNA of the CDR3 is TGTGCCAGCAGCCAAGTAGGGCAGAACAACTATGGCTACACCTTC. Protein product: CASSQVGQNNYGYTF.

The chain is built from TRBV24-1 and TRBJ2-5, with D hard to call. Germline CDR1 is KGHDR and CDR2 is SFDVKD. V lost 3 bases and J 3 bases, leaving 13 bases between the germline ends. The CDR3 extends over 15 amino acids. This CDR3 is CATSDPGGGEETQYF. The CDR3 bases are TGTGCCACCAGTGATCCGGGCGGTGGGGAAGAGACCCAGTACTTC.

This rearrangement joins TRBV21-1 to TRBJ1-1. TRBV21-1 is tagged as a pseudogene. The CDR3 length is 16 residues. This CDR3 is CASSIPGPPQATEAFF. CDR3 nucleotide sequence: TGTGCCAGCAGCATCCCCGGGCCACCCCAGGCCACTGAAGCTTTCTTT.

The chain has TRBV7-6 and TRBJ2-2; weak D call: TRBD1 (6 bases). V was trimmed by 3 bases and J by 1 base, leaving 6 bases between them. CDR1 and CDR2 (germline): SGHVS, FNYEAQ. This CDR3 contains 14 residues. CDR3 protein: CASSFRGNTGELFF. Here the CDR3 DNA reads TGTGCCAGCAGCTTCAGGGGGAACACCGGGGAGCTGTTTTTT.

This chain connects TRBV18 to TRBJ2-2; D gene uncertain. Deletions cut 3 bases from V and 1 base from J, with 12 bases between. The CDR3 runs to 16 residues. Germline values: CDR1 KGHSH, CDR2 LQKENI. The CDR3 reads CASSPPGRRNTGELFF. CDR3 coding DNA: TGTGCCAGCTCACCCCCGGGCCGGCGGAACACCGGGGAGCTGTTTTTT. The variable domain in full, with the rest retrieved from reference TRBV18 and TRBJ2-2, is NAGVMQNPRHLVRRRGQEARLRCSPMKGHSHVYWYRQLPEEGLKFMVYLQKENIIDESGMPKERFSAEFPKEGPSILRIQQVVRGDSAAYFCASSPPGRRNTGELFFGEGSRLTVL.

This clone was counted a few times. This chain joins TRBV6-5 and TRBJ1-6; D is unresolved. The CDR3 totals 12 residues. V gave up 6 bases and J gave up 2 bases, with 2 bases separating them. From germline, CDR1 is MNHEY and CDR2 SVGAGI. CDR3 protein: CASRAYNSPLHF. The CDR3 DNA reads as TGTGCCAGCAGGGCCTATAATTCACCCCTCCACTTT.

This clone appeared once. The V and J genes are TRBV27 and TRBJ1-5; D ambiguous. The CDR3 contains 12 residues. Germline CDR1 reads MNHEY; CDR2 reads SMNVEV (reference sequence). Between the trimmed V and J ends, which lost 2 bases and 6 bases, there was a span of 5 bases. The CDR3 DNA reads TGTGCCAGCAGTTTAACTGGTCAGCCCCAGCATTTT. Translation: CASSLTGQPQHF.